What follows describes a single T cell receptor (beta chain). This CDR3 is 16 amino acids long. CDR1 is LGHNA and CDR2 is YNFKEQ in the germline V gene. After removal of 0 bases from V and 1 base from J, the junction contained 0 bases not matched to a gene. Original analysis: Reference gene primer amplification gave nucleated cell count estimates. Libraries were prepared by immunoSEQ multiplex PCR; TCRdb keeps only in-frame clonotypes and omits some of them. V and J calls and clone size follow that table, whereas D and trimming were derived from the DNA. The sample comprises about 140,000 clones, 70% to 90% of which are singletons, and more than 5% rests with the top ten. The sample comes from a study of blood T cell repertoires in COVID-19.

The chain joins TRBV4-2 to TRBJ2-3; 11 positions match TRBD2. This receptor was identified in a human donor in a cohort sampled during active COVID-19. Sequencing was carried out using peripheral blood. This CDR3 reads CASSQDSGGGTDTQYF. Written as DNA, the CDR3 is TGTGCCAGCAGCCAAGATAGCGGGGGGGGCACAGATACGCAGTATTTT.